These 31 T cell receptor beta chains came from one sample sequenced in a study of blood T cell repertoires in COVID-19. Assay used: immunoSEQ multiplex PCR; TCRdb lists only in-frame clones, some missing. The sample records approximately 190,000 clones, around four fifths being singletons. What was sequenced was peripheral blood. The receptors were sampled from a woman in her forties with acute or convalescent COVID-19.

The chain joins TRBV19 to TRBJ2-7, with 9 bases identical to TRBD1. The CDR3 extends over 16 amino acids. Unmatched junction bases numbered 10, after V lost 5 bases and J lost 2 bases. Germline assignment: CDR1 LNHDA and CDR2 SQIVND (reference sequence). CDR3 in amino acids: CASSRIPGQGAYEQYF. The DNA of the CDR3 is TGTGCCAGTAGTCGTATACCGGGACAGGGAGCCTACGAGCAGTACTTC.

The chain joins TRBV7-9 to TRBJ2-1; 10 bases are a match to TRBD2. CDR3 length equals 16 residues. V was pared by 3 bases and J by 7 bases, with 9 bases of the junction left unmatched. CDR1 is SEHNR and CDR2 is FQNEAQ in the germline V gene (reference sequence). The CDR3 protein is CASSFQSSGGPNEQFF. The DNA for the CDR3 is TGTGCCAGCAGCTTTCAATCTAGCGGGGGCCCTAATGAGCAGTTCTTC.

The chain links TRBV30 to TRBJ2-7; a possible D gene is TRBD1 (5 bases). The CDR3 is 14 amino acids. Trimming removed 0 bases at V and 7 bases at J, with 16 bases between. In germline, CDR1 is GTSNPN, CDR2 SVGIG (reference sequence). The DNA of the CDR3 is TGTGCCTGGAGTGTAGGGATGGGGCTACGGGAGCAGTACTTC. Protein: CAWSVGMGLREQYF. Full variable domain (missing parts from reference TRBV30 and TRBJ2-7): SQTIHQWPATLVQPVGSPLSLECTVEGTSNPNLYWYRQAAGRGLQLLFYSVGIGQISSEVPQNLSASRPQDRQFILSSKKLLLSDSGFYLCAWSVGMGLREQYFGPGTRLTVT.

The chain links TRBV10-3 to TRBJ2-7; perhaps TRBD1 as D (6 bases). Germline CDR1 and CDR2: ENHRY and SYGVKD. The ends were cut back, 6 bases at V and 5 bases at J, with 23 bases in the middle. The CDR3 covers 16 residues. The chain's CDR3 is CAISLRGPGASNEQYF. The CDR3, as DNA: TGTGCCATCAGCTTAAGAGGGCCAGGGGCTTCGAACGAGCAGTACTTC.

The chain joins TRBV6-5 to TRBJ2-1; unclear D gene. This CDR3 comprises 11 residues. Germline V gives CDR1 MNHEY, CDR2 SVGAGI. V lost 7 bases and J lost 4, with 5 bases in between. Here the CDR3 reads CASTQYNEQFF. CDR3 DNA: TGTGCCAGCACACAGTACAATGAGCAGTTCTTC.

The V gene is TRBV5-1, the J gene TRBJ2-5; TRBD2 matches 7 bases. The CDR3 consists of 14 residues. The germline V gene has CDR1 SGHRS and CDR2 YFSETQ. Trimming removed 4 bases from V and 9 bases from J; junction bases left unmatched: 12. In nucleotides, the CDR3 is TGCGCCAGCAGCGCCGCTAGCGGCCGGGCGCCCCAGTACTTC. This encodes CASSAASGRAPQYF.

In this sample, this clone turned up once. The chain uses TRBV30 and TRBJ2-1, with TRBD2 matching 10 bases. Germline V gene lookup returns CDR1 GTSNPN and CDR2 SVGIG (reference sequence). V gave up 4 bases and J gave up 7 bases; unmatched junction bases: 4. This CDR3 has 13 residues. CDR3 bases: TGTGCCTGGACTAGCGGGAGTTTAAATGAGCAGTTCTTC. Its translation: CAWTSGSLNEQFF.

The table lists this clone with a count of one. The chain employs TRBV2 and TRBJ2-3, with D unresolved. CDR3 length: 14 amino acids. From germline, CDR1 is SNHLY and CDR2 FYNNEI. V shed 1 base and J shed 1 base, with 6 bases lying between them. CDR3 amino acids: CASSEVAGTDTQYF. As DNA, the CDR3 is TGTGCCAGCAGTGAAGTAGCAGGCACAGATACGCAGTATTTT. The full variable domain, completed using reference TRBV2 and TRBJ2-3, is EPEVTQTPSHQVTQMGQEVILRCVPISNHLYFYWYRQILGQKVEFLVSFYNNEISEKSEIFDDQFSVERPDGSNFTLKIRSTKLEDSAMYFCASSEVAGTDTQYFGPGTRLTVL.

This clone was seen ten or more times. CDR3 in amino acids: CASSLGTGGSPLHF. Here the CDR3 DNA reads TGTGCCAGCAGCTTGGGGACAGGAGGTTCACCCCTCCACTTT. J is TRBJ1-6 and V is TRBV7-9; 8 nucleotides line up with TRBD1. After removal of 3 bases from V and 9 bases from J, the junction contained 4 bases not matched to a gene. CDR3 length equals 14 residues. Germline V gives CDR1 SEHNR, CDR2 FQNEAQ (reference sequence).

The genes are TRBV24-1 and TRBJ2-5; 8 nucleotides match TRBD1. Germline values: CDR1 KGHDR, CDR2 SFDVKD. After removal of 4 bases from V and 0 bases from J, the junction contained 12 bases not matched to a gene. This CDR3 comprises 18 residues. The DNA of the CDR3 is TGTGCCACCAGTGACCCCGACCCAGGGGGCTTGTACCAAGAGACCCAGTACTTC. Protein: CATSDPDPGGLYQETQYF.

This chain uses TRBV24-1 with TRBJ1-5; 11 bases agree with TRBD1. Trimming at V came to 4 bases and at J to 3 bases, leaving 4 bases not matched to a gene. CDR1 is KGHDR and CDR2 is SFDVKD in the germline V gene. The CDR3 consists of 16 residues. CDR3 nucleotides: TGTGCCACCAGTGAAGGGACAGGGGGACCCAATCAGCCCCAGCATTTT. The encoded protein is CATSEGTGGPNQPQHF.

The CDR3 spells CASSPWRGTYEQYF. The CDR3, as DNA: TGTGCCAGCAGCCCCTGGCGGGGCACCTACGAGCAGTACTTC. The rearrangement joins TRBV3-1 (or the pseudogene TRBV3-2) to TRBJ2-7; weak D call: TRBD2 (6 bases). Germline V gene sequence: CDR1 LGHDT, CDR2 YNNKEL (reference sequence). The CDR3 has 14 residues. Trimming stripped 4 bases from V and 2 bases from J, with 12 bases between.

In regard to this clone: The sample has other DNA sequences that encode this CDR3 too. The V call is TRBV27, the J call TRBJ1-5, with D possibly TRBD1 on 5 matching bases. Germline-derived CDR1 and CDR2 are MNHEY and SMNVEV (reference sequence). The V and J ends lost 1 base and 7 bases respectively, with 8 bases between them. The CDR3 contains 13 residues. For the CDR3, the DNA is TGTGCCAGCAGTTTATTGGGGGGACAGCCCCAGCATTTT. Translated, it gives CASSLLGGQPQHF.

The rearrangement links TRBV2 to TRBJ2-2, with D perhaps TRBD2 (6 bases). V lost 7 bases to trimming and J lost 8 bases, with 8 bases between them. Germline lookup yields CDR1 SNHLY and CDR2 FYNNEI. The CDR3 sequence is 11 residues long. In nucleotides, the CDR3 is TGTGCCAGCACCGGGACTGGGGAGCTGTTTTTT. It codes for CASTGTGELFF.

The sample holds one count of this clone. In DNA, the CDR3 is TGTGCCAGCAGTGTCTACTGGGGGACAGGGGCAGCCGAGCAGTACTTC. Translated: CASSVYWGTGAAEQYF. The chain employs TRBV6-1 and TRBJ2-7, with 10 bases identical to TRBD1. In germline, CDR1 is MNHNS, CDR2 SASEGT. Trimming took 4 bases from V and 6 from J; bases not matched to a gene: 12. This CDR3 comprises 16 residues.

V gene TRBV10-3 combines with J gene TRBJ1-1, with no clear D. CDR3 size: 16 residues. Germline CDR1 reads ENHRY; CDR2 reads SYGVKD. V lost 6 bases and J lost 0, with 17 bases in between. The CDR3 loop is CAISPSGFLMNTEAFF. The CDR3 nucleotides are TGTGCCATCAGCCCGAGCGGGTTTCTTATGAACACTGAAGCTTTCTTT.

The J gene is TRBJ2-5, the V gene TRBV5-4; TRBD1 matches at 10 bases. CDR3 length equals 16 residues. V lost 0 bases to trimming and J lost 3 bases; unmatched junction nucleotides: 5. Germline V lookup: CDR1 SGHNT, CDR2 YYREEE (reference sequence). In DNA form, the CDR3 reads TGTGCCAGCAGCTTGGGGGGGACAGGGGTTGAAGAGACCCAGTACTTC. It codes for CASSLGGTGVEETQYF.

V gene TRBV28 combines with J gene TRBJ1-2; 10 nucleotides agree with TRBD1. This CDR3 is 13 amino acids long. With V trimmed by 6 bases and J by 8 bases, 6 bases remained unmatched. In germline, CDR1 is MDHEN, CDR2 SYDVKM. The CDR3 spells CASRDRGLGGYTF. CDR3 DNA: TGTGCCAGCAGGGACAGGGGGTTGGGGGGCTACACCTTC.

V is TRBV28 and J is TRBJ1-5; maybe TRBD1 (6 bases). The length of the CDR3 is 13 residues. The germline V and J ends were trimmed by 7 bases and 5 bases, with 12 bases remaining between them. The germline gives CDR1 MDHEN, CDR2 SYDVKM. DNA of the CDR3: TGTGCCAGCACCAGGGACATAGATCAGCCCCAGCATTTT. Residues: CASTRDIDQPQHF.

The chain links TRBV5-1 to TRBJ2-1; TRBD2 matches at 8 bases. CDR3 length: 16 residues. Germline V gene data show CDR1 as SGHRS and CDR2 as YFSETQ. Germline trimming cut 5 bases from V and 2 bases from J; bases unmatched to any gene: 9. The CDR3, as DNA: TGCGCCAGCAGAACCATTAGCGGGGACGCCTACAATGAGCAGTTCTTC. Translation: CASRTISGDAYNEQFF.

The chain uses TRBV10-3 and TRBJ2-2; D perhaps matches TRBD1 (6 bases). Germline V gene lookup returns CDR1 ENHRY and CDR2 SYGVKD. V was trimmed by 6 bases and J by 6 bases, leaving 17 bases between them. This CDR3 spans 15 amino acids. The CDR3 reads CAIRGGTSVAGELFF. CDR3 coding DNA: TGTGCCATCAGGGGTGGGACATCGGTGGCCGGGGAGCTGTTTTTT.

The V and J genes are TRBV7-2 and TRBJ2-1, with D tentatively TRBD1 (6 bases). The germline CDR1 and CDR2 sequences are SGHTA and FQGNSA. The CDR3 has 14 residues. The germline V and J ends were trimmed by 5 bases and 4 bases, with 12 bases remaining between them. The CDR3 DNA reads TGTGCCAGCAGCCACCCGGACAGATACAATGAGCAGTTCTTC. Its protein product is CASSHPDRYNEQFF.

The chain employs TRBV6-5 and TRBJ1-2; 8 bases agree with TRBD1. Losses at the gene ends were 2 bases for V and 8 bases for J; bases not matched to a gene: 4. The CDR3 runs 13 residues. Germline V lookup: CDR1 MNHEY, CDR2 SVGAGI. CDR3: CASSYGQGGGYTF. The CDR3 DNA follows: TGTGCCAGCAGTTACGGACAGGGAGGCGGCTACACCTTC.

Points on this clone: One end of the junction varies from germline; a read error may be responsible. The chain recombines TRBV11-2 with TRBJ2-4; TRBD2 aligns across 8 bases. The germline V gene has CDR1 SGHAT and CDR2 FQNNGV. The CDR3 has 12 residues. CDR3 region: CASSLWSGSPSF. CDR3 DNA sequence: TGTGCCAGCAGCTTATGGAGCGGGAGCCCGTCCTTC.

As regards this clone: The junction and the germline gene differ at one end; a read error may be behind it. The chain couples TRBV13 to TRBJ2-3; 10 bases align to TRBD2. There are 15 residues in the CDR3. Germline lookup yields CDR1 PRHDT and CDR2 FYEKMQ (reference sequence). The CDR3 reads CASSLQREGTDTQYF. CDR3 nucleotides: TGTGCCAGCAGCTTACAGCGGGAGGGCACGGATACGCAGTATTTT.

In this sample, this clone turned up a few times. This chain links TRBV5-1 with TRBJ2-2, with 13 positions matching TRBD2. V was pared by 4 bases and J by 1 base, with 4 bases of the junction left unmatched. This CDR3 contains 17 residues. Germline CDR1 and CDR2: SGHRS and YFSETQ. The CDR3 spells CASSGTSGTMNTGELFF. Written as DNA, the CDR3 is TGCGCCAGCAGCGGGACTAGCGGGACCATGAACACCGGGGAGCTGTTTTTT.

V usage is TRBV7-2 and J usage is TRBJ2-3; D perhaps matches TRBD1 (6 bases). CDR1 is SGHTA, CDR2 FQGNSA, per germline. Trimming cost V 5 bases and J 6 bases, with 21 bases left between them. The CDR3 has 16 amino acids. Here the CDR3 DNA reads TGTGCCAGCAGCCCGACAGGCGGCGGGTGGTCGGATACGCAGTATTTT. Its translation: CASSPTGGGWSDTQYF.

This clone was picked up one time. The rearrangement joins TRBV7-6 to TRBJ2-7; 8 nucleotides match TRBD2. This CDR3 has 15 amino acids. Germline values: CDR1 SGHVS, CDR2 FNYEAQ. V lost 6 bases and J lost 0; bases outside the gene matches: 7. The CDR3 region has the DNA TGTGCCAGCAGGGGCGGGGGGAGTAACTCCTACGAGCAGTACTTC. Residues: CASRGGGSNSYEQYF.

The rearrangement joins TRBV28 to TRBJ1-1, with a possible D match to TRBD1 (5 bases). Germline loops: CDR1 MDHEN, CDR2 SYDVKM. The length of the CDR3 is 15 residues. V was clipped by 2 bases and J by 3 bases, with 13 bases between them. The DNA for the CDR3 is TGTGCCAGCAGTTTACGCAGGGTCAGGGACACTGAAGCTTTCTTT. This codes for CASSLRRVRDTEAFF.

V is TRBV14 and J is TRBJ2-3; D possibly corresponds to TRBD2 (6 bases). Per germline, CDR1 SGHDN and CDR2 FVKESK. The CDR3 is made up of 11 amino acids. Deletions cut 2 bases from V and 11 bases from J, with 8 bases between. This CDR3 reads CASSQSGRQYF. In DNA form, the CDR3 reads TGTGCCAGCAGCCAATCCGGGAGGCAGTATTTT.

This chain uses TRBV28 with TRBJ1-5; D might be TRBD1 (5 bases). Germline V gene sequence: CDR1 MDHEN, CDR2 SYDVKM. The CDR3 runs 13 residues. Trimming removed 7 bases at V and 0 bases at J, with 7 bases between. The CDR3 reads CASIGDSNQPQHF. In DNA form, the CDR3 reads TGTGCCAGCATAGGGGATAGCAATCAGCCCCAGCATTTT.